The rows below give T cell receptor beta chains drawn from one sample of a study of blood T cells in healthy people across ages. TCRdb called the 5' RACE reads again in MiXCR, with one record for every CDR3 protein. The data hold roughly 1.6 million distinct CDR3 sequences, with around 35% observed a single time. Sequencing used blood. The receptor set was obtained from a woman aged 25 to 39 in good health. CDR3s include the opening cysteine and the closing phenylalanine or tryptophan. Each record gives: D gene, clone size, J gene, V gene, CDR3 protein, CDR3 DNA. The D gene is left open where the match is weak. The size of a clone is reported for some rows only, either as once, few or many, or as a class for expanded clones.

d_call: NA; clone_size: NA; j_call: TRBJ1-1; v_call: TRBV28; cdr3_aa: CASSTPAVIRKKTLNTEAFF; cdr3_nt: TGTGCCAGCAGTACCCCCGCGGTCATACGCAAGAAGACCCTGAACACTGAAGCTTTCTTT
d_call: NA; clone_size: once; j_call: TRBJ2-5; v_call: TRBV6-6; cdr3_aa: CASSYPLKGPEQYF; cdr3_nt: TGTGCCAGCAGTTATCCCCTAAAAGGGCCGGAGCAGTACTTC
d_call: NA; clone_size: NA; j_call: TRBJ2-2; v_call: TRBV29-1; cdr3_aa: CSARASNTGELFF; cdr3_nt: TGCAGCGCCCGGGCCTCAAACACCGGGGAGCTGTTTTTT
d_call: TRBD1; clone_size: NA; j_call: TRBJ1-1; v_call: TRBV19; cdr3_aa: CASRDRARTEAFF; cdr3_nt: TGTGCCAGCAGGGACAGGGCGAGGACTGAAGCTTTCTTT
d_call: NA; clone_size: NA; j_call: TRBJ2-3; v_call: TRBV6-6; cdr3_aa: CASTIRTSGPDTQYF; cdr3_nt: TGTGCCAGCACTATAAGGACCTCTGGCCCAGATACGCAGTATTTT
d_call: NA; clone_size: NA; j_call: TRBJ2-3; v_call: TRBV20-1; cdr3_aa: CSARGGRGITDTQYF; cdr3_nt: TGCAGTGCTAGAGGGGGACGGGGCATCACAGATACGCAGTATTTT
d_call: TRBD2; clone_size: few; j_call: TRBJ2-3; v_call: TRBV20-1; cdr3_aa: CSAQASGSELDTQYF; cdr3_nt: TGCAGTGCCCAAGCTAGCGGGAGTGAGCTAGATACGCAGTATTTT
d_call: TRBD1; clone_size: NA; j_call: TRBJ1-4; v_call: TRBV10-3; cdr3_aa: CAISERTGKGEKLFF; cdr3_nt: TGTGCCATCAGTGAGCGGACAGGGAAGGGTGAAAAACTGTTTTTT
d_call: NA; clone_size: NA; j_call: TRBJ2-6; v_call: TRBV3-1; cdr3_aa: CASSPQADGANVLTF; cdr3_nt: TGTGCCAGCAGCCCCCAGGCGGACGGGGCCAACGTCCTGACTTTC
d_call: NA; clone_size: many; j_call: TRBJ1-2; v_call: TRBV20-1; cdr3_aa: CSATVDNYGYTF; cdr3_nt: TGCAGTGCTACGGTGGACAACTATGGCTACACCTTC
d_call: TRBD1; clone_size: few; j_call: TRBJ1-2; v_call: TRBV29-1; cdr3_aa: CSVEDRDRGPGLNYGYTF; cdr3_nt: TGCAGCGTTGAAGATCGGGACAGGGGCCCAGGTTTAAACTATGGCTACACCTTC
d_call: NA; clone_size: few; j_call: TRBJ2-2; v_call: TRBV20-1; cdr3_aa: CSARWGDTGELFF; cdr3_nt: TGCAGTGCTAGATGGGGGGACACCGGGGAGCTGTTTTTT
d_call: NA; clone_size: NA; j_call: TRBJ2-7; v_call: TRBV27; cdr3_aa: CASSLIASEGRYEQYF; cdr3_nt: TGTGCCAGCAGTTTGATTGCTAGCGAGGGCCGGTACGAGCAGTACTTC
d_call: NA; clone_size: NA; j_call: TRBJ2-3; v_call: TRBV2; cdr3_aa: CASSPRDLGTDTQYF; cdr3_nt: TGTGCCAGCAGCCCACGGGACTTAGGAACAGATACGCAGTATTTT
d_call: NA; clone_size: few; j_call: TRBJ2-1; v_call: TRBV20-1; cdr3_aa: CSARGPVAPTHNEQFF; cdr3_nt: TGCAGTGCTAGAGGCCCCGTGGCCCCTACACACAATGAGCAGTTCTTC
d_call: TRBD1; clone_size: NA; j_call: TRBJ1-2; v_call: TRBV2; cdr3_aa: CASSDPGQGPFNRYGYTF; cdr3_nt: TGTGCCAGCAGTGACCCGGGACAGGGACCTTTTAACCGCTATGGCTACACCTTC
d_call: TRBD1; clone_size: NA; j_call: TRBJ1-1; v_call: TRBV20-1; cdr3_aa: CSASVPGQGSNTEAFF; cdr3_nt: TGCAGTGCGAGCGTCCCGGGACAGGGGTCGAACACTGAAGCTTTCTTT